The 17 T cell receptor beta chains listed next were all sequenced from one sample in a study of blood T cell repertoires in COVID-19. Profiled with immunoSEQ multiplex PCR; TCRdb holds only in-frame clones, not every one. Among tens of thousands of clones, roughly 79% were seen once, and the ten largest hold roughly 16%. The specimen sequenced was peripheral blood. These receptors came from a human donor in a cohort sampled during active COVID-19.

CDR3: CASSPAVPGQAYSPLHF. The CDR3, as DNA: TGTGCCAGCTCACCCGCCGTGCCAGGACAGGCTTATTCACCCCTCCACTTT. The genes are TRBV18 and TRBJ1-6; 7 bases line up with TRBD1. The germline V gene has CDR1 KGHSH and CDR2 LQKENI. With 3 bases clipped from V and 8 bases from J, the junction kept 13 bases outside the gene matches. The CDR3 has 17 residues.

V gene TRBV6-5 combines with J gene TRBJ2-4; 9 bases are shared with TRBD1. V dropped 5 bases and J dropped 3; count of bases not matched to a gene: 5. Germline V gene data show CDR1 as MNHEY and CDR2 as SVGAGI. This CDR3 has 15 amino acids. This CDR3 reads CASSPGQGIKNIQYF. The CDR3 DNA reads as TGTGCCAGCAGTCCAGGACAGGGGATCAAAAACATTCAGTACTTC.

This clone was picked up a small number of times. The chain combines TRBV11-2 with TRBJ2-7; 7 bases are a match to TRBD1. With 1 base clipped from V and 2 bases from J, the junction kept 2 bases outside the gene matches. The CDR3 runs 14 residues. Germline V gene lookup returns CDR1 SGHAT and CDR2 FQNNGV. The DNA of the CDR3 is TGTGCCAGCAGCTTAGGAGGGACAGCCTACGAGCAGTACTTC. Protein product: CASSLGGTAYEQYF. Full variable domain (outside the CDR3, taken from reference TRBV11-2 and TRBJ2-7): EAGVAQSPRYKIIEKRQSVAFWCNPISGHATLYWYQQILGQGPKLLIQFQNNGVVDDSQLPKDRFSAERLKGVDSTLKIQPAKLEDSAVYLCASSLGGTAYEQYFGPGTRLTVT.

This clone was seen only a few times. V is TRBV7-9 and J is TRBJ1-6; 7 positions agree with TRBD1. The CDR3 extends over 15 amino acids. V shed 3 bases, J shed 7 bases, and the junction held 6 bases outside the gene matches. CDR1 and CDR2 (germline): SEHNR, FQNEAQ (reference sequence). CDR3 sequence reads: CASSFDRASNSPLHF. CDR3 bases: TGTGCCAGCAGCTTTGACAGGGCTTCGAATTCACCCCTCCACTTT.

The gene calls are TRBV2 and TRBJ2-7; TRBD2 is a possible D gene (5 bases). V shed 5 bases and J shed 6 bases, with 14 bases lying between them. Germline lookup yields CDR1 SNHLY and CDR2 FYNNEI. This CDR3 comprises 13 residues. The DNA of the CDR3 is TGTGCCAGCAGTTCCACACTAGTATCCGAGCAGTACTTC. Encoded protein: CASSSTLVSEQYF.

J is TRBJ2-6 and V is TRBV28, with no clear D. Trimming took 10 bases from V and 0 from J, leaving 13 bases between them. The CDR3 contains 15 residues. CDR1 and CDR2 from the germline V gene are MDHEN and SYDVKM. CDR3: CATRPGVSGANVLTF. As DNA, the CDR3 is TGTGCCACCCGGCCAGGCGTCTCTGGGGCCAACGTCCTGACTTTC.

The V and J genes are TRBV6-5 and TRBJ2-7, with D perhaps matching TRBD2 (5 bases). The CDR3 consists of 14 residues. Germline V gene data show CDR1 as MNHEY and CDR2 as SVGAGI. The V end lost 0 bases, the J end lost 3 bases, and 9 bases lay between the germline ends. The CDR3 spells CASSYSVTIYEQYF. The CDR3 bases are TGTGCCAGCAGTTACTCCGTGACTATCTACGAGCAGTACTTC.

The chain joins TRBV6-5 to TRBJ1-4; the D gene is possibly TRBD1 (6 bases). CDR3 length: 14 amino acids. V lost 4 bases and J lost 8, with 14 bases in between. CDR1 MNHEY and CDR2 SVGAGI come from the germline V gene. The CDR3: CASSSPRGSEKLFF. In DNA, the CDR3 is TGTGCCAGCAGTTCGCCCAGGGGAAGCGAAAAACTGTTTTTT.

This clone showed up just a few times. The rearrangement uses TRBV7-3 and TRBJ1-2; tentative D call: TRBD1 (5 bases). Per the germline V gene, CDR1 is SGHTA and CDR2 is FQGTGA. The CDR3 is 13 amino acids. The V end was cut by 2 bases, the J end by 6 bases, with 10 bases between. Here the CDR3 reads CASSLGGDNGYTF. The CDR3 nucleotides read TGTGCCAGCAGCTTAGGGGGGGATAATGGCTACACCTTC. Combining the CDR3 with reference TRBV7-3 and TRBJ1-2 gives the whole variable domain GAGVSQTPSNKVTEKGKYVELRCDPISGHTALYWYRQSLGQGPEFLIYFQGTGAADDSGLPNDRFFAVRPEGSVSTLKIQRTERGDSAVYLCASSLGGDNGYTFGSGTRLTVV.

The rearrangement joins TRBV6-6 to TRBJ2-5, with 8 bases that match TRBD1. The CDR3 totals 12 residues. Germline V gene data show CDR1 as MNHNY and CDR2 as SVGAGI (reference sequence). The J segment lost 3 bases and the V segment lost 6 bases, leaving 0 bases of the junction unmatched. The CDR3 sequence: CASRQGEETQYF. The CDR3 DNA reads TGTGCCAGCAGACAGGGGGAAGAGACCCAGTACTTC.

The V call is TRBV3-1 (or the pseudogene TRBV3-2), the J call TRBJ1-1; TRBD1 is a possible D gene (5 bases). With 0 bases removed from V and 4 bases from J, the gap between germline ends came to 12 bases. CDR3 length: 15 amino acids. Germline V lookup: CDR1 LGHDT, CDR2 YNNKEL (reference sequence). The DNA for the CDR3 is TGTGCCAGCAGCCAAGAGAGGGCCGGGGGCACTGAAGCTTTCTTT. Translation: CASSQERAGGTEAFF.

The chain joins TRBV28 to TRBJ2-1; 8 bases are shared with TRBD2. The CDR3 length is 13 residues. V dropped 7 bases and J dropped 8; count of bases not matched to a gene: 7. Germline CDR1 and CDR2: MDHEN and SYDVKM. Here the CDR3 reads CASTRGGAYEQFF. CDR3 bases: TGTGCCAGCACCCGGGGGGGAGCGTATGAGCAGTTCTTC.

The chain has TRBV6-6 and TRBJ1-1; no firm D call. The germline V gene encodes CDR1 MNHNY and CDR2 SVGAGI (reference sequence). This CDR3 is built from 12 residues. V was trimmed by 8 bases and J by 1 base, leaving 8 bases between them. This chain's CDR3 is CASRVENTEAFF. The CDR3, as DNA: TGTGCCAGCCGCGTTGAGAACACTGAAGCTTTCTTT.

The CDR3 loop reads CASSSGTTRYNEQFF. The CDR3 DNA follows: TGTGCCAGCAGCAGCGGGACAACACGATACAATGAGCAGTTCTTC. The chain is built from TRBV7-2 and TRBJ2-1; weak D call: TRBD2 (7 bases). The CDR3 is 15 residues long. The germline V gene has CDR1 SGHTA and CDR2 FQGNSA. Trimming removed 5 bases from V and 4 bases from J, with 15 bases in between.

The rearrangement links TRBV7-9 to TRBJ1-3; tentatively, D is TRBD1 (6 bases). The CDR3 is made up of 15 amino acids. CDR1 is SEHNR, CDR2 FQNEAQ, per germline (reference sequence). The CDR3 DNA reads as TGTGCGGCGGGGGCCTCAGGAAGTTCTGGAAACACCATATATTTT. Protein product: CAAGASGSSGNTIYF.

This rearrangement joins TRBV2 to TRBJ2-3; 8 bases match TRBD2. Germline values: CDR1 SNHLY, CDR2 FYNNEI. The CDR3 has 13 amino acids. J gave up 5 bases and V 10 bases, and 8 bases lay outside the gene matches. As DNA, the CDR3 is TGTGCCACCACGGGGACTAGACTAGATACGCAGTATTTT. Translation gives CATTGTRLDTQYF.

V and J are TRBV5-6 and TRBJ1-1; D perhaps matches TRBD1 (6 bases). Trimming cost V 2 bases and J 0 bases, with 11 bases left between them. CDR1 is SGHDT, CDR2 YYEEEE, per germline. CDR3 length equals 15 residues. CDR3 sequence (DNA): TGTGCCAGCAGCTTATTTTCAGGGGTGAACACTGAAGCTTTCTTT. Its protein is CASSLFSGVNTEAFF. Filled out from reference TRBV5-6 and TRBJ1-1, the complete variable domain reads DAGVTQSPTHLIKTRGQQVTLRCSPKSGHDTVSWYQQALGQGPQFIFQYYEEEERQRGNFPDRFSGHQFPNYSSELNVNALLLGDSALYLCASSLFSGVNTEAFFGQGTRLTVV.